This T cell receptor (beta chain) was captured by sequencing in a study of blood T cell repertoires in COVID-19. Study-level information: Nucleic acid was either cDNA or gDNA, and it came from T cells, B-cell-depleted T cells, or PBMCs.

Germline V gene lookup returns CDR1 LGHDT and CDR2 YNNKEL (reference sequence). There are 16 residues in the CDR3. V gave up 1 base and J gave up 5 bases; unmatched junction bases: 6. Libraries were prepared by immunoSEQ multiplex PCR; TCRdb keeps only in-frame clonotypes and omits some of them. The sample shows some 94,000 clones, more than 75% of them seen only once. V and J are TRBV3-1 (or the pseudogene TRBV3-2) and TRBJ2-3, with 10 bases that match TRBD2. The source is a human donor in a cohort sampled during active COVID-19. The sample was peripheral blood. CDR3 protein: CASSQGSGRFGDTQYF. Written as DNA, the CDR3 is TGTGCCAGCAGCCAAGGTAGCGGGAGGTTTGGAGATACGCAGTATTTT.